The 24 T cell receptor beta chains reported below all come from one sample, sequenced in a study of blood T cells in healthy people across ages. With a J-beta primer mix and a sample-barcoded 5' primer, a second PCR ran about 7 to 12 cycles. One entry per CDR3 protein, called by TCRdb with MiXCR from the 5' RACE reads. The data contain about 570,000 distinct CDR3 sequences, about 26% of them seen just once; the ten biggest clones take up approximately 3.6%. These records were also assigned to another study, of T cells of mothers and their children.

Sequenced material: blood. The receptors come from a boy aged 2 to 10 in good health.

This clonotype was observed a handful of times. J is TRBJ2-5 and V is TRBV5-1; D gene unclear. The CDR3 covers 13 residues. The V and J ends lost 0 bases and 5 bases respectively, with 8 bases between them. CDR1 SGHRS and CDR2 YFSETQ come from the germline V gene. CDR3 sequence: CASSLEVRETQYF. The CDR3 coding sequence is TGCGCCAGCAGCTTGGAAGTGAGGGAGACCCAGTACTTC.

This clonotype was recorded a few times. The rearrangement links TRBV5-1 to TRBJ2-5; 7 bases line up with TRBD1. Germline loops: CDR1 SGHRS, CDR2 YFSETQ. The J segment lost 3 bases and the V segment lost 4 bases, leaving 6 bases of the junction unmatched. The CDR3 runs 14 residues. CDR3 residues: CASSRGTAEETQYF. The CDR3 coding sequence is TGCGCCAGCAGCCGAGGGACAGCGGAAGAGACCCAGTACTTC.

The V call is TRBV20-1, the J call TRBJ2-5; 10 nucleotides match TRBD2. CDR1 and CDR2 from the germline V gene are DFQATT and SNEGSKA (reference sequence). The CDR3 loop spans 14 amino acids. V lost 0 bases, J lost 7 bases, and 5 bases stayed unmatched. In nucleotides, the CDR3 is TGCAGTGCTAGAGATCGGAGACTAGCGGGGACCCAGTACTTC. Residues: CSARDRRLAGTQYF.

In nucleotides, the CDR3 is TGTGCCAGCAGTTGGGGACAAGGCGACTACGAGCAGTACTTC. This translates into CASSWGQGDYEQYF. The chain employs TRBV6-2 or TRBV6-3 and TRBJ2-7; D possibly corresponds to TRBD1 (6 bases). The CDR3 runs 14 residues. The V end lost 4 bases, the J end lost 3 bases, and 13 bases lay between the germline ends. Germline CDR1 MNHEY, CDR2 SVGEGT.

The J gene is TRBJ2-5, the V gene TRBV7-8; D is undetermined. Per germline, CDR1 SGHVS and CDR2 FQNEAQ. The CDR3 has 15 residues. V lost 2 bases and J 1 base, leaving 11 bases between the germline ends. Here the CDR3 DNA reads TGTGCCAGCAGCTTATATTGGGCTGCCCAAGAGACCCAGTACTTC. Encoded protein: CASSLYWAAQETQYF.

This clonotype was counted a few times. V is TRBV4-3 and J is TRBJ2-7; the match to TRBD1 covers 9 bases. V lost 4 bases to trimming and J lost 3 bases; unmatched junction nucleotides: 4. This CDR3 is 14 amino acids long. Looked up from germline, CDR1 is LGHNA and CDR2 is YSLEER. This CDR3 is CASSLRDRDYEQYF. CDR3 coding DNA: TGCGCCAGCAGCCTACGGGACAGGGACTACGAGCAGTACTTC.

The rearrangement uses TRBV7-2 and TRBJ2-3; D ambiguous. Per the germline V gene, CDR1 is SGHTA and CDR2 is FQGNSA. The length of the CDR3 is 13 residues. V gave up 5 bases and J gave up 6 bases, with 12 bases separating them. This chain's CDR3 is CASSPFVADTQYF. CDR3 in DNA: TGTGCCAGCAGCCCCTTCGTGGCTGATACGCAGTATTTT.

There are a few counts of this clonotype. The rearrangement uses TRBV27 and TRBJ2-7; 10 nucleotides align to TRBD1. CDR1 and CDR2 (germline): MNHEY, SMNVEV (reference sequence). J was trimmed by 2 bases and V by 6 bases; bases with no gene match: 7. CDR3 length: 15 residues. The CDR3 loop is CASRDRGATTYEQYF. The CDR3 DNA reads as TGTGCCAGCAGGGACAGGGGGGCAACAACCTACGAGCAGTACTTC.

The chain couples TRBV10-1 to TRBJ2-7; no clear D. This CDR3 comprises 11 residues. The germline V and J ends were trimmed by 9 bases and 5 bases, with 11 bases remaining between them. CDR1 and CDR2 from the germline V gene are WNHNN and SYGVQD (reference sequence). In nucleotides, the CDR3 is TGCGCCAGAATGGGATTTGACGAGCAGTACTTC. Translating it yields CARMGFDEQYF.

This clonotype was detected a few times. This chain joins TRBV7-2 and TRBJ1-4, with no clear D. CDR3 length: 13 residues. Germline V gene data show CDR1 as SGHTA and CDR2 as FQGNSA. V lost 1 base and J lost 1, with 1 base in between. CDR3 DNA sequence: TGTGCCAGCAGCTTAGTAACTAATGAAAAACTGTTTTTT. Protein: CASSLVTNEKLFF.

V is TRBV20-1 and J is TRBJ1-4; tentative D call: TRBD1 (5 bases). Trimming left V 0 bases short and J 3 bases short, with 14 bases between. The germline V gene encodes CDR1 DFQATT and CDR2 SNEGSKA (reference sequence). There are 16 residues in the CDR3. This CDR3 is CSARDANRRSNEKLFF. The CDR3 nucleotides are TGCAGTGCTAGAGATGCGAACAGGAGATCTAATGAAAAACTGTTTTTT.

This clonotype occurred a few times. The genes are TRBV7-3 and TRBJ2-5, with TRBD2 matching 14 bases. Germline-derived CDR1 and CDR2 are SGHTA and FQGTGA. The CDR3 contains 18 residues. V lost 1 base to trimming and J lost 5 bases; unmatched junction nucleotides: 9. The CDR3 spells CASSLNGGTSGGGETQYF. The CDR3 nucleotides read TGTGCCAGCAGCTTAAACGGGGGGACTAGCGGGGGCGGCGAGACCCAGTACTTC.

This chain connects TRBV9 to TRBJ2-5; TRBD2 is a possible D gene (6 bases). Germline V gives CDR1 SGDLS, CDR2 YYNGEE. CDR3 length: 14 residues. V was clipped by 0 bases and J by 4 bases, with 10 bases between them. As DNA, the CDR3 is TGTGCCAGCAGCGTAGGGGCGGGACGAGAGACCCAGTACTTC. This codes for CASSVGAGRETQYF.

Only a few counts were recorded for this clonotype. The chain links TRBV5-1 to TRBJ2-2; D is perhaps TRBD1 (5 bases). The length of the CDR3 is 14 residues. In germline, CDR1 is SGHRS, CDR2 YFSETQ. V was shortened by 3 bases and J by 3 bases, with 9 bases between the two germline ends. The CDR3 region has the DNA TGCGCCAGCAGCTCTGACAGACACACCGGGGAGCTGTTTTTT. This translates into CASSSDRHTGELFF.

The chain has TRBV30 and TRBJ2-2, with a weak D call TRBD2 (5 bases). V was shortened by 1 base and J by 7 bases, with 10 bases between the two germline ends. This CDR3 is 13 amino acids long. Per the germline V gene, CDR1 is GTSNPN and CDR2 is SVGIG (reference sequence). In DNA form, the CDR3 reads TGTGCCTGGAGTGAGTTAGCGATCGGGGAGCTGTTTTTT. Its protein is CAWSELAIGELFF.

The V and J genes are TRBV20-1 and TRBJ2-5, with TRBD2 matching over 7 bases. The J segment lost 2 bases and the V segment lost 3 bases, leaving 12 bases of the junction unmatched. Germline assignment: CDR1 DFQATT and CDR2 SNEGSKA (reference sequence). The CDR3 is 16 amino acids. The CDR3 spells CSARLGGTTQQETQYF. The CDR3 bases are TGCAGTGCTAGGCTCGGGGGGACCACACAACAAGAGACCCAGTACTTC.

The chain couples TRBV12-3 or TRBV12-4 to TRBJ1-1; 8 bases agree with TRBD1. The CDR3 sequence is 16 residues long. The V and J ends lost 2 bases and 0 bases, in that order; junction bases with no gene match: 5. CDR3 in amino acids: CASSLRTGFMNTEAFF. CDR3 in DNA: TGTGCCAGCAGTTTACGGACAGGGTTCATGAACACTGAAGCTTTCTTT.

This clonotype was observed a few times. V and J are TRBV15 and TRBJ1-5, with D hard to call. Germline-derived CDR1 and CDR2 are LNHNV and YYDKDF (reference sequence). V gave up 2 bases and J gave up 3 bases, with 8 bases separating them. The CDR3 has 14 residues. In DNA form, the CDR3 reads TGTGCCACCAGCAGACAGAGAGACAATCAGCCCCAGCATTTT. Its translation is CATSRQRDNQPQHF. Supplemented by reference TRBV15 and TRBJ1-5, the full variable domain reads DAMVIQNPRYQVTQFGKPVTLSCSQTLNHNVMYWYQQKSSQAPKLLFHYYDKDFNNEADTPDNFQSRRPNTSFCFLDIRSPGLGDTAMYLCATSRQRDNQPQHFGDGTRLSIL.

The chain uses TRBV12-3 or TRBV12-4 and TRBJ1-3, with no clear D. Trimming took off 5 bases at V and 8 bases at J, with 7 bases between the two ends. The CDR3 is 11 residues long. The CDR3 loop reads CASSTRDTIYF. DNA of the CDR3: TGTGCCAGCAGTACTAGGGACACCATATATTTT.

The V and J genes are TRBV13 and TRBJ2-1; D is unresolved. This CDR3 comprises 11 residues. The V gene lost 5 bases and the J gene lost 10 bases, with 9 bases spanning the gap. Germline assignment: CDR1 PRHDT and CDR2 FYEKMQ (reference sequence). CDR3 sequence: CASSPSREQFF. The CDR3 DNA follows: TGTGCCAGCAGCCCCAGCCGAGAGCAGTTCTTC.

This clonotype was detected a few times. The rearrangement joins TRBV27 to TRBJ2-5; weak D call: TRBD2 (6 bases). V lost 5 bases and J 4 bases, leaving 20 bases between the germline ends. Germline CDR1 reads MNHEY; CDR2 reads SMNVEV (reference sequence). The CDR3 runs 16 residues. The DNA of the CDR3 is TGTGCCAGCAGTACTTCTAGCGAGAGGTCGAGAGAGACCCAGTACTTC. It is translated as CASSTSSERSRETQYF.

V and J are TRBV6-5 and TRBJ2-1; D unresolved. The CDR3 is made up of 11 amino acids. V was pared by 7 bases and J by 6 bases, with 7 bases between. Germline CDR1 reads MNHEY; CDR2 reads SVGAGI. CDR3 loop: CASTRLNEQFF. The CDR3 DNA reads as TGTGCCAGCACTCGACTCAATGAGCAGTTCTTC.

The chain's CDR3 is CASSQEATGATNEKLFF. The CDR3 DNA sequence: TGCGCCAGCAGCCAAGAAGCGACAGGCGCAACTAATGAAAAACTGTTTTTT. V is TRBV4-3 and J is TRBJ1-4, with TRBD1 as a possible D gene (6 bases). Trimming stripped 0 bases from V and 0 bases from J, with 11 bases between. Germline V gene lookup returns CDR1 LGHNA and CDR2 YSLEER. This CDR3 is built from 17 residues.

Here the CDR3 DNA reads TGTGCCAGCAGCCCTTACAGGGGATCCGACGAGCAGTACTTC. Translation gives CASSPYRGSDEQYF. The V call is TRBV14, the J call TRBJ2-7; 7 bases align to TRBD1. Trimming took 4 bases from V and 5 from J; bases not matched to a gene: 8. The CDR3 is made up of 14 amino acids. Germline CDR1 reads SGHDN; CDR2 reads FVKESK.